This entry describes one TCR beta chain. This clone was detected only a few times. Its binding antigen is unknown. There are no base qualities to consult, and no much larger clone falls within one base. The cohort consisted of 650 to 850 healthy bone marrow donors. At the time of sampling, all cohort members were nominally healthy, though unrecorded immune exposures were likely present. CMV serostatus was recorded as positive for just under 300 and negative for about half of the roughly 700 cohort members, whereas no CMV serostatus was recorded for the donor in question. A peripheral blood sample was provided by each donor, and peripheral blood mononuclear cells were used for TCR beta sequencing. The Qiagen DNeasy Blood Extraction Kit was used to extract genomic DNA from the blood cell samples. The sample comes from a study of cytomegalovirus exposure and HLA in healthy donors (dated by TCRdb to about 2017). For the study in its entirety: An earlier analysis of around 600 of the donors reported 276 Gb of sequence data and 100 million to 130 million unique TCR beta sequences from 150 million to 200 million T cells. An earlier analysis of several hundred of the donors applied high-throughput TCR beta sequencing to assess whether each TCR beta V gene segment acted as functional or pseudogenic. All discovery cohort repertoires had been generated on a single sequencing platform. A later analysis re-examined previously published TCR beta repertoires from more than 650 donors and added high-resolution HLA genotyping to investigate patterns of TCR occurrence. On average, 235,054 unique TCR beta nucleotide sequences were sequenced per donor among some 420 genotyped donors of the cohort, with roughly a sixth of those sequences being non-productive. Donor age, sex, ethnicity and CMV serostatus were compiled alongside the repertoire data. The later analysis used no new phenotypic data to find candidate immune exposures, relying instead on TCR beta sequences and their occurrence across donors. Along with the approximately 700-subject first cohort, a separate validation cohort of over 90 different subjects was used. HLA typing covered class I and class II loci at four-digit resolution. Typing coverage differed by locus: A, B, C, DRB1 and DQB1 were typed in roughly 620-630 donors, DQA1 in 522, DPA1 in some 610, and DPB1 in 472. The T cell repertoires of several hundred subjects were profiled by immunosequencing and related to cytomegalovirus serostatus. Genome-wide SNP genotypes for about 65% of the 666 donors were used in a later genetic analysis, which treated that subset as a discovery cohort. About 300 gigabases of sequencing data and around 87 million unique TCR sequences were included in an early release covering roughly 600 HLA-typed donors. The aim of the study was to test whether cataloging public T cell receptors could identify signatures of past pathogen exposure. Because of strong linkage in the cohort, roughly five DR-DQ haplotypes were treated as single units for association and clustering. Of the 300 to 500 genotyped donors, less than 85% were placed in the genetic ancestry cluster associated with self-reported Caucasian donors. High-throughput TCR immunosequencing, statistical association of individual TCRs with disease status, and machine learning were combined to predict cytomegalovirus infection status.

Findings and caveats that apply to the study as a whole: A later analysis found that most CMV-associated TCR beta chains appeared HLA-restricted, with HLA associations seemingly driven largely by CMV exposure. Compared with the roughly 670-donor mean, donors in an Asian-associated ancestry cluster had fewer N-insertions in productive TCRs, according to a later genetic analysis. A further reported finding was that TCR beta sequences accurately predicted the HLA-A and HLA-B alleles for most subjects in the first cohort. When HLA alleles, especially DR and DQ, strongly co-occurred, TCR associations were difficult to assign to individual alleles. Specific HLA alleles were associated with roughly 17,000 TCR beta sequences at a false discovery rate of 0.05 in a later analysis. A cluster of highly shared sequence variants was judged likely to represent a technical artifact of the sequencing pipeline. In a later analysis, the rate of TCR association differed among HLA loci, with DRB1 alleles having the most associated TCRs and HLA-C alleles having the fewest. An earlier analysis of around 540 of the donors showed that most TCR beta V segments appeared in productive rearrangements either about 87% or about 30% of the time, which broadly matched IMGT annotations. Because some donors lacked HLA typing at each locus, the association tests relied only on the typed subset. In a later analysis, HLA-associated TCR beta chains were found to be more clonally expanded and to have lower generation probabilities than equally common non-associated chains. A total of 164 TCR beta chains were listed by the study as associated with cytomegalovirus. The classifier was reported to diagnose cytomegalovirus status with high specificity and sensitivity in both the original and validation cohorts. A later analysis reported that several top co-occurrence clusters appeared linked to parvovirus B19, influenza, CMV and Epstein-Barr virus. In vitro tests confirmed that a few of the cytomegalovirus-associated TCR beta chains recognize cytomegalovirus antigens. Linkage disequilibrium might explain the correlated functional status among segregating V segments, but an unknown experimental factor could not be ruled out. Most TCR sequences were observed very rarely across donors, whereas some public TCRs were present in many individuals. The cohort was sequenced for TCR beta chains only, and without alpha or paired-chain data the features that could be detected were limited. Because counts were too low, under 20 rarely observed V segments, including chromosome 9 orphons, were left out of the earlier analysis of 587 of the donors. The presence/absence analyses assumed that sequencing depth was roughly uniform across donors, and that assumption may not be true. The only immune exposure information available for the cohort was CMV serostatus. The authors suggested that the approach could potentially be extended to other disease states and immunological phenotypes. V-gene and J-gene trimming of TCR beta chains was associated with a missense DCLRE1C variant in a later genetic analysis, and the association was replicated in an independent cohort.

Library method: the immunoSEQ multiplex PCR assay. For the multiplex PCR, a mixture combining 60 forward primers for TCR Vbeta segments and 13 reverse primers for TCR Jbeta segments was used. A multiplex PCR assay on genomic DNA amplified the CDR3 region of rearranged TCR beta genes. The amplified TCR beta libraries were sequenced on the Illumina HiSeq System as 87-base-pair reads. Concerning the study's data processing: A later analysis counted about 80 million unique TCR beta chains across the 690 or so repertoires, and roughly 10 million of these chains were shared by at least two donors. Raw reads were error-corrected and collapsed into unique sequences by a nearest-neighbor algorithm in which closely related sequences were merged to remove PCR and sequencing errors. CDR3 sequences were aligned to IMGT reference sequences to assign V, D and J gene segments. For a sequence to be retained, a match of at least six nucleotides was required to both a V gene segment and a J gene segment. A rearrangement counted as productive if the CDR3 had no stop codons and remained in frame with V and J, and every other rearrangement counted as non-productive. Following IMGT convention, CDR3 was defined as the stretch from the second conserved V-encoded cysteine up to the conserved J-encoded phenylalanine. The earlier analysis of 587 of the donors excluded sequences that lacked an unambiguous match to a single V gene segment. In an earlier analysis of some 590 of the donors, a V segment was called functional when productive rearrangements were above 56.7%, and segregating when the standard deviation between donors exceeded 5%. To diagnose cytomegalovirus status from the catalog of TCR beta chain sequences, a statistical classification framework was built. V and J gene assignment, in a later analysis, came from comparing TCR nucleotide sequences with IMGT/GENE-DB human TR gene sequences. A later analysis assigned CDR3 sequences and most-parsimonious VDJ recombination scenarios with the TCRdist pipeline. In a later analysis, each TCR beta chain was defined by its CDR3 amino acid sequence together with its V-gene family, and reads lacking a unique V-gene family were excluded. In a later analysis, approximately 590 highly shared, low-generation-probability nucleotide sequences were removed to address suspected cross-contamination and a sequencing artifact. In a later analysis, a clonal expansion index for each public chain was calculated from normalized within-repertoire ranks of inferred template counts. In a later analysis, generation probabilities were computed using a VDJ recombination model fitted to out-of-frame rearrangements, and the results were checked against IGoR. Hypergeometric tests were used in a later analysis to score TCR-TCR, TCR-HLA and TCR-CMV co-occurrence, with a repertoire-size bias correction applied to the TCR pairs. To estimate false discovery rates, a later analysis permuted the HLA or CMV assignments 20 times. In a later analysis, co-occurring TCRs were grouped using DBSCAN, with TCRdist sequence similarity added in when clustering inside HLA-allele-positive subsets. Repertoires with fewer than 30,000 or more than 120,000 public chains, plus five repertoires with anomalous nucleotide sharing, were excluded from co-occurrence clustering. TCRdb holds this immuneACCESS table with in-frame rearrangements only. Some clones are missing; in checked studies, unresolved V genes explain under half, and the rest has no known cause. Clone size and V and J calls were adopted from that table, with D and trimming inferred from the DNA. Here the sample has over 95,000 clones; 74% occur a single time. 2% to 2.5% of the sample lies in the top ten.

Sequences were obtained from PBMCs. This receptor was identified in a human donor in good health.

The CDR3 region: CASSKSWEGNYGYTF. The DNA reads as follows: TGTGCCAGCAGCAAAAGTTGGGAGGGGAACTATGGCTACACCTTC. This receptor chain uses TRBV21-1 and TRBJ1-2. TRBV21-1 represents a pseudogene. There are 15 amino acids in the CDR3, from cysteine to phenylalanine inclusive. The entry retains the CDR3 DNA only, 45 bases that are in frame from base 1.